This record covers a single T cell receptor (beta chain). What it binds is not known. The CDR3 has 12 residues. V was clipped by 5 bases and J by 6 bases, with 10 bases between them. CDR1 and CDR2 (germline): MNHEY, SVGAGI. This sample stems from a study of T cells in tuberculosis. Whole-study findings and limits: Cases with active tuberculosis were adults, while controls were adolescents. The TCR-beta difference was not significant; alpha differences partly reflected length.

The data were produced by immunoSEQ multiplex PCR, yet TCRdb's version contains in-frame clones alone and is incomplete. The sample lists tens of thousands of clones; roughly 93% were seen once. Adolescents were screened for latent TB by skin test and IGRA. The chain combines TRBV6-5 with TRBJ1-2; D is perhaps TRBD1 (6 bases). Sequenced sample: PBMCs. The sequence was collected from a donor aged 10-30 years with latent tuberculosis or without tuberculosis infection. The CDR3 loop reads CASSLQGNGYTF. DNA of the CDR3: TGTGCCAGCAGTCTCCAGGGGAATGGCTACACCTTC.